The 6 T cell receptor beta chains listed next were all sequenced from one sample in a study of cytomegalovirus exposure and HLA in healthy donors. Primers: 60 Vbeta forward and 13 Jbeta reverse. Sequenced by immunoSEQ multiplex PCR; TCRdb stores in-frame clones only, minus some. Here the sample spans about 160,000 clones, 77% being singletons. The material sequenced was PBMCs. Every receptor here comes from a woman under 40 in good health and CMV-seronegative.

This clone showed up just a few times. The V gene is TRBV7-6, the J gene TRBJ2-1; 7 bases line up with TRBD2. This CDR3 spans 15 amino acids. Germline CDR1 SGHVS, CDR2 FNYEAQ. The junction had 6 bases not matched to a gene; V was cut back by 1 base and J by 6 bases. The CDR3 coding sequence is TGTGCCAGCAGCTTAGGGACTAGTTACGGCAATGAGCAGTTCTTC. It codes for CASSLGTSYGNEQFF. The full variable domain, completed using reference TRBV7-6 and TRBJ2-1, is GAGVSQSPRYKVTKRGQDVALRCDPISGHVSLYWYRQALGQGPEFLTYFNYEAQQDKSGLPNDRFSAERPEGSISTLTIQRTEQRDSAMYRCASSLGTSYGNEQFFGPGTRLTVL.

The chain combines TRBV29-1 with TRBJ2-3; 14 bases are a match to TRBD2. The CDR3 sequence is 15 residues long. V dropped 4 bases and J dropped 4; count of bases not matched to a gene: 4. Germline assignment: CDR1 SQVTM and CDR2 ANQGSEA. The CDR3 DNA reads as TGCAGCGTTGCGGCGGGACTAGCGGGGGCAGATACGCAGTATTTT. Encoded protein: CSVAAGLAGADTQYF.

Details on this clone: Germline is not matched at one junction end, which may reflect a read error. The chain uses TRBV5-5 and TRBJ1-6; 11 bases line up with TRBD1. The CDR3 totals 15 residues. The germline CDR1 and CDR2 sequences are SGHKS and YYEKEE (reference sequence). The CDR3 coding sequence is TGTGCCAGCAGCATAGGACAGGGGGCTTACTCACCGCTCCACTTT. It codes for CASSIGQGAYSPLHF. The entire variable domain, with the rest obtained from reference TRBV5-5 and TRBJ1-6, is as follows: DAGVTQSPTHLIKTRGQQVTLRCSPISGHKSVSWYQQVLGQGPQFIFQYYEKEERGRGNFPDRFSARQFPNYSSELNVNALLLGDSALYLCASSIGQGAYSPLHFGNGTRLTVT.

CDR3 DNA: TGTGCCAGTAGTATGGTGACAGGGGTCGACGAGCAGTACTTC. This gives the protein CASSMVTGVDEQYF. This sequence joins TRBV19 and TRBJ2-7; 8 nucleotides line up with TRBD1. This CDR3 comprises 14 residues. In germline, CDR1 is LNHDA, CDR2 SQIVND (reference sequence). The V and J ends lost 3 bases and 5 bases, in that order; junction bases with no gene match: 6.

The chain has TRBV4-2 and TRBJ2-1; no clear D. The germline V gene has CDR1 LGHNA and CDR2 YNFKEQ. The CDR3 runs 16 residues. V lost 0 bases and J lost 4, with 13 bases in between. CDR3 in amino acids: CASSQERVSLYNEQFF. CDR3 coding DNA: TGTGCCAGCAGCCAAGAACGGGTGAGCTTATACAATGAGCAGTTCTTC.

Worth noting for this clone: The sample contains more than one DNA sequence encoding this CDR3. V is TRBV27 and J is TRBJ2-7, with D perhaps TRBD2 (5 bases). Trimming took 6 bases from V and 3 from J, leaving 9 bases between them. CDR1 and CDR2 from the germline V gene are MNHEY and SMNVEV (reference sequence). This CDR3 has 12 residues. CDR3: CASSSRGYEQYF. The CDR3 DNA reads TGTGCCAGCAGCTCCCGGGGCTACGAGCAGTACTTC.